This TCR beta chain was profiled in a study of blood T cell repertoires in COVID-19. Turning to the study itself: Donors in the United States, Italy and Spain gave samples during acute or convalescent COVID-19. In each case, the material was cDNA or gDNA derived from T cells, B-cell-depleted T cells, or PBMCs.

The sample holds one count of this clone. CDR3 length: 14 amino acids. Looked up from germline, CDR1 is MNHEY and CDR2 is SMNVEV (reference sequence). J was trimmed by 8 bases and V by 4 bases; bases with no gene match: 5. Under the authors' procedure: Amplification with reference gene primers provided the estimates of nucleated cell counts. Assay: immunoSEQ multiplex PCR; the TCRdb copy retains only in-frame clones and omits some. The V and J calls and clone size were taken over from that table, and D and trimming were inferred from the DNA. This sample has about 28,000 clones, with about 85% found just once.

The sequence was obtained from a human donor in a cohort sampled during active COVID-19. The sequenced sample consisted of peripheral blood. The V and J genes are TRBV27 and TRBJ1-4; 9 bases map to TRBD1. CDR3 sequence: CASSSETGGEKLFF. In DNA, the CDR3 is TGTGCCAGCAGTTCCGAGACAGGGGGAGAAAAACTGTTTTTT.